This TCR beta chain was sequenced for a study of beta chain features in type 1 diabetes. Study conclusions and caveats: Type 1 diabetes patients had moderately but significantly shorter TCRB CDR3s in all four CD4+ subsets.

Regarding this clone: Its target is unknown.

This CDR3 is 13 amino acids long. The germline V and J ends were trimmed by 4 bases and 2 bases, with 8 bases remaining between them. In germline, CDR1 is SGHAT, CDR2 FQNNGV. CD4+ naive, central memory, regulatory and stem cell-like memory cells were sorted via CD45RO/CCR7/CD25/CD127/CD95/CD27. Once sorted, every population was more than 95% pure. The investigators reverse transcribed all of the isolated RNA, so they sequenced expressed TCRB transcripts. About 3.57 million reads per sample were averaged for naive, central memory and regulatory samples. This table comes from immunoSEQ multiplex PCR, and its TCRdb copy is limited to in-frame clones, with some not included. The repertoire holds about 160,000 clones, with about 8.3% as singletons.

Specimen: central memory CD4+ T cells from blood. The sequence derives from a woman aged 18-35 years with type 1 diabetes. The chain links TRBV11-2 to TRBJ1-2; D is unresolved. The CDR3 loop is CASSSGQNYGYTF. CDR3 DNA sequence: TGTGCCAGCAGCTCGGGTCAAAACTATGGCTACACCTTC.